The T cell receptor (beta chain) under discussion was sequenced for a study of CD8 T cells in Susac syndrome. The RNA input was roughly 0.45 to 1 ug, and it was reverse transcribed with random hexamers. With immunoSEQ multiplex PCR, TCR beta CDR3 was amplified across 54 Vbeta and 13 Jbeta. TCRdb re-derived calls from the immunoSEQ multiplex PCR reads in MiXCR, one entry per CDR3 protein. The sample shows 250,000 to 300,000 distinct CDR3 sequences, 85% of them seen only once. Germline V lookup: CDR1 SGHRS, CDR2 YFSETQ. V lost 0 bases and J 3 bases, leaving 12 bases between the germline ends. This CDR3 is built from 15 residues.

The source material was CD8+ T cells from PBMCs. This chain links TRBV5-1 with TRBJ1-1; D is perhaps TRBD1 (6 bases). The sequence was obtained from a human donor with multiple sclerosis. The DNA of the CDR3 is TGCGCCAGCAGCTTGGCCGGGACACACTACACTGAAGCTTTCTTT. Amino acids: CASSLAGTHYTEAFF.